This entry is about one T cell receptor (beta chain). The data derive from a study of CD8+CD57+ T cells in acquired aplastic anemia. Study-level information: Mean DNA quantity obtained from sorted CD4+ and CD8+ cells was 3 to 4 ug.

CDR1 is SNHLY and CDR2 is FYNNEI in the germline V gene. Trimming stripped 6 bases from V and 1 base from J, with 10 bases between. The CDR3 extends over 13 amino acids. TCR beta VDJ and CDR3 profiles were obtained from a genomic DNA template. MiXCR, run by TCRdb on the reads, gives a single entry per CDR3 protein. The sample lists about 160,000 distinct CDR3 sequences; 40% to 55% were seen once. The patients chosen for sequencing had shown expansion of CD8+CD57+ cells (detected by flow cytometry). The sequencing input was sorted CD4+, CD8+, or CD8+CD57+ T cells (not recorded which) from PBMCs. The TCR originated in a human donor with aplastic anemia. This sequence joins TRBV2 and TRBJ2-7, with D unresolved. CDR3 bases: TGTGCCAGCAGAAAGGGCCGTTCCTACGAGCAGTACTTC. Translated: CASRKGRSYEQYF.